Reported below is one TCR beta chain. Antigen unknown. It may be a read error: a sequence one base away is much more abundant. Germline V gives CDR1 DFQATT, CDR2 SNEGSKA (reference sequence). V lost 3 bases and J lost 0, with 6 bases in between. CDR3 length: 12 residues. Amplification of TCR beta CDR3 regions was performed using RNA transcripts as template. First-round RT-PCR targeting the TCR CDR3 was performed with the HTBI primer set. TCRdb re-called the multiplex PCR reads with MiXCR, one entry per CDR3 protein. The sample lists 500,000 to 750,000 distinct CDR3 sequences; 46% were seen once. This sample stems from a study of T cells in Graves' hyperthyroidism and ophthalmopathy. General study points: Among thyroid clonotypes expanded above 0.001, most also appeared in blood.

Diagnosis of hyperthyroidism was new in patients aged 18 to 65, and its duration was under 2 months. This receptor was taken from a woman aged 18-29 years with Graves' hyperthyroidism. The sequencing input was peripheral blood or thyroid tissue (not recorded which). This chain links TRBV20-1 with TRBJ2-7, with D unclear. The CDR3: CSASPGSYEQYF. Written as DNA, the CDR3 is TGCAGTGCTAGCCCAGGCTCCTACGAGCAGTACTTC.